This TCR beta chain stems from a study of regulatory T cells in long-lasting Graves disease. Through Arm-PCR of CDR3 regions and iRepertoire HTBI primers, TCR beta libraries were built. Each CDR3 protein is one row after TCRdb ran MiXCR on the multiplex PCR reads. Altogether about 540,000 distinct CDR3 sequences are present, about 14% being singletons, with the ten largest covering 10%. This clonotype has at least ten counts. Time point defined: newly diagnosed GD, antithyroid drugs for less than 3 months. With RNA extracted from PBMCs as input, the TCR library was made. An endocrinology department located in Xi'an, China, was where the patients came from. V lost 5 bases, J lost 2 bases, and 9 bases lay in between. Germline-derived CDR1 and CDR2 are KGHDR and SFDVKD. The CDR3 runs to 13 residues. In addition, the sample was reused for a study of T cells in Graves' hyperthyroidism and ophthalmopathy.

The gene calls are TRBV24-1 and TRBJ2-7; D perhaps matches TRBD1 (5 bases). This clonotype originated in a man younger than 40 with Graves disease. The specimen comprised peripheral blood mononuclear cells (PBMCs), sampled at new diagnosis, from a patient treated with antithyroid drugs. The CDR3 reads CATSGDSAYEQYF. In DNA form, the CDR3 reads TGTGCCACCAGTGGAGACAGCGCCTACGAGCAGTACTTC.